This is a list of T cell receptor beta chains from one sample in a study of blood T cell repertoires in COVID-19. Assay used: immunoSEQ multiplex PCR; TCRdb lists only in-frame clones, some missing. Among fewer than 75,000 clones listed, approximately 87% were seen once. The sequencing input was peripheral blood. The source is a man aged 50-59 years with active COVID-19. Each CDR3 is given with its conserved first and last residue. Fields, in order: CDR3 length, D gene, J gene, V gene, clone size, CDR3 DNA, CDR3 protein. D genes are given only for firm matches. Some rows mark clone size as missing; the rest say once, few, many or name a class of expanded clone.

13	NA	TRBJ2-1	TRBV28	NA	TGTGCCAGCACCGGGACAAATTACAATGAGCAGTTCTTC	CASTGTNYNEQFF
16	TRBD2	TRBJ2-1	TRBV9	NA	TGTGCCAGCAGCGAGACTAGCGGGAGGGCCATTCCTGAGCAGTTCTTC	CASSETSGRAIPEQFF
13	TRBD1	TRBJ1-2	TRBV11-3	NA	TGTGCCAGCAGCCCTGGACAGGGCTATGGCTACACCTTC	CASSPGQGYGYTF
15	NA	TRBJ2-1	TRBV11-3	once	TGTGCCAGCAGCTTGTATGGCAGCTCCTACAATGAGCAGTTCTTC	CASSLYGSSYNEQFF
13	TRBD1	TRBJ1-2	TRBV7-2	NA	TGTGCCAGCAGAGGGGGCGGTCACTATGGCTACACCTTC	CASRGGGHYGYTF
16	TRBD2	TRBJ2-5	TRBV5-4	NA	TGTGCCAGCAGACAAGGGGGACTAGCCACGGGAGAGACCCAGTACTTC	CASRQGGLATGETQYF
14	NA	TRBJ1-4	TRBV3-1/TRBV3-2	NA	TGTGCCAGCAGCCAAGTGGGGAGAAATGAAAAACTGTTTTTT	CASSQVGRNEKLFF
13	NA	TRBJ2-7	TRBV7-2	NA	TGTGCCAGCAGCCTACCGCTCGTCTCCTCGTGGTACTTC	CASSLPLVSSWYF
15	NA	TRBJ1-4	TRBV6-2/TRBV6-3	NA	TGTGCCAGCAGTTACGGTTCGGAGGGGAGTGAAAAACTGTTTTTT	CASSYGSEGSEKLFF
18	NA	TRBJ2-5	TRBV7-8	NA	TGTGCCAGCAGCTTAAATTGGCTGCCGACTTTGGAGTCGGAGACCCAGTACTTC	CASSLNWLPTLESETQYF
17	TRBD1	TRBJ2-1	TRBV28	NA	TGTGCCAGCAGTAGAGAGGACAGGGAGAAATTCTACAATGAGCAGTTCTTC	CASSREDREKFYNEQFF
16	TRBD1	TRBJ2-7	TRBV11-3	NA	TGTGCCAGCAGCTCGACCTGGGACAGCAGCTCCTACGAGCAGTACTTC	CASSSTWDSSSYEQYF
17	TRBD1	TRBJ2-7	TRBV25-1	NA	TGTGCCAGCAGTGACATGACAGGGGTCAGCACAACCTACGAGCAGTACTTC	CASSDMTGVSTTYEQYF
12	TRBD2	TRBJ2-1	TRBV7-3	NA	TGTGCCAGCAGCCAGCGGGGCAATGAGCAGTTCTTC	CASSQRGNEQFF
15	TRBD1	TRBJ2-7	TRBV6-1	NA	TGTGCCAGCAGTGAATGGACAGGGAGAGGCTACGAGCAGTACTTC	CASSEWTGRGYEQYF
14	TRBD2	TRBJ2-7	TRBV30	NA	TGTGCCTGGGTGCATGGGGGACTAGCGGGGCAGCAGTACTTC	CAWVHGGLAGQQYF
13	NA	TRBJ2-7	TRBV13	NA	TGTGCCAGCAGCTTAGGCCACGGCTACGAGCAGTACTTC	CASSLGHGYEQYF
15	TRBD2	TRBJ2-1	TRBV29-1	NA	TGCAGCGTTGGGCCGGGACTAGCGGGACTCAATGAGCAGTTCTTC	CSVGPGLAGLNEQFF
11	TRBD1	TRBJ2-7	TRBV20-1	NA	TGCAGTGCGAACAACAGGGGCGAGCAGTACTTC	CSANNRGEQYF
16	TRBD2	TRBJ2-5	TRBV12-5	NA	TGTGCTAGTGGTCCAACTAGCGGGGGGGCCCAAGAGACCCAGTACTTC	CASGPTSGGAQETQYF
16	TRBD1	TRBJ1-4	TRBV7-6	NA	TGTGCCAGCAGCAAGAGAACAGGGGCAACTAATGAAAAACTGTTTTTT	CASSKRTGATNEKLFF
10	NA	TRBJ2-7	TRBV7-9	NA	TGTGCCGTGGGGCCCTACGAGCAGTACTTC	CAVGPYEQYF
14	TRBD1	TRBJ2-3	TRBV6-2/TRBV6-3	NA	TGTGCCAGCAGTTACGGACAGGGGGCAGATACGCAGTATTTT	CASSYGQGADTQYF
13	TRBD1	TRBJ1-2	TRBV29-1	NA	TGCAGCGTTGGGACAGGGGCGACCTATGGCTACACCTTC	CSVGTGATYGYTF
15	TRBD1	TRBJ1-2	TRBV5-1	NA	TGCGCCAGCAGTTTTACCGGGACAGCCCCTTTTGACTACACCTTC	CASSFTGTAPFDYTF
18	NA	TRBJ1-2	TRBV18	few	TGTGCCAGCTCACCAGTGTCGGCCCAGGGCTATACTAACTATGGCTACACCTTC	CASSPVSAQGYTNYGYTF
13	TRBD1	TRBJ2-7	TRBV12-3/TRBV12-4	NA	TGTGCCAGCAGTCGGGACAGGTTTTACGAGCAGTACTTC	CASSRDRFYEQYF
14	NA	TRBJ1-1	TRBV19	NA	TGTGCCAGTAGTGACGGGTGGGGAGGCACTGAAGCTTTCTTT	CASSDGWGGTEAFF
15	NA	TRBJ2-3	TRBV29-1	NA	TGCAGCGTTGAGGGTAGTGACAGTTTCACAGATACGCAGTATTTT	CSVEGSDSFTDTQYF
17	TRBD2	TRBJ2-3	TRBV4-2	NA	TGTGCCAGCAGCCAATTACTAGCGGGGGGATCGACAGATACGCAGTATTTT	CASSQLLAGGSTDTQYF
15	NA	TRBJ1-5	TRBV3-1/TRBV3-2	NA	TGTGCCAGCAGCCAATCGGGAGCAGGGAATCAGCCCCAGCATTTT	CASSQSGAGNQPQHF
16	NA	TRBJ2-1	TRBV7-9	NA	TGTGCCAGCAGCTTAACATCATCGCTAGCCCACAATGAGCAGTTCTTC	CASSLTSSLAHNEQFF
15	NA	TRBJ2-7	TRBV23-1	NA	TGCGCCAGCCCATTAGGGGCGGTTAGCTACTACGAGCAGTACTTC	CASPLGAVSYYEQYF
16	TRBD2	TRBJ2-3	TRBV5-6	few	TGTGCCAGCAGCTTGGTTAGCGGGGGCCCCACTTATACGCAGTATTTT	CASSLVSGGPTYTQYF
13	NA	TRBJ2-1	TRBV7-2	NA	TGTGCCAGCAGCTTGAGCTCCTACAATGAGCAGTTCTTC	CASSLSSYNEQFF
15	NA	TRBJ2-1	TRBV7-3	NA	TGTGCCAGCAGCTCCCAACGGACGGGGAGTGGTGAGCAGTTCTTC	CASSSQRTGSGEQFF
16	TRBD1	TRBJ2-2	TRBV7-9	NA	TGTGCCAGCAGCCAGGACAGGGGGCCGAACACCGGGGAGCTGTTTTTT	CASSQDRGPNTGELFF
18	TRBD1	TRBJ1-2	TRBV11-3	NA	TGTGCCAGCAGCTTGCGGGGGGTTTGGGGACAGAAGACCTATGGCTACACCTTC	CASSLRGVWGQKTYGYTF
15	NA	TRBJ2-3	TRBV5-1	NA	TGCGCCAGCAGCTTGTGGGACACGTCCACAGATACGCAGTATTTT	CASSLWDTSTDTQYF
15	TRBD1	TRBJ2-5	TRBV9	NA	TGTGCCAGCAGCGAATGGGACAGCCCCCAAGAGACCCAGTACTTC	CASSEWDSPQETQYF
12	NA	TRBJ1-1	TRBV29-1	NA	TGCAGCGTTGTTGGCGGGGCCACTGAAGCTTTCTTT	CSVVGGATEAFF